This T cell receptor beta chain originates from a study of shared clonotypes between healthy human individuals (dated by TCRdb to 2018 to 2021). Regarding the research as a whole: A couple of women and three men aged 18 to 49 years were included in the cohort. Blood TCR repertoires of a handful of healthy adults were deeply sequenced to estimate repertoire size and the extent of clonotype sharing between individuals. To increase sequencing depth and limit assay-specific biases, TCR repertoire library preparation and sequencing were carried out by different laboratories using diverse techniques. Between about 0.85 and 10 billion PBMCs per donor were obtained by leukapheresis. Results and caveats for the whole study, not just this receptor: Sampling was restricted to blood, and TCR repertoires in tissues likely differ from the TCR repertoires found in blood. The small number of donors limited the genetic and exposure-history diversity represented. Based on pairwise subsampling, the degree of clonotype sharing among donors was expected to be affected by sequencing depth.

The donors were healthy, HIV-negative adults with no recently reported acute infections or vaccinations. Only Caucasian adults living in Nashville, Tennessee, USA were represented among the donors. For unsorted samples, about 90 million PBMCs were counted, and genomic DNA was extracted using the QIAamp DNA Blood Mini kit. After blood collection by leukapheresis, PBMCs were isolated using Ficoll-Histopaque density gradient centrifugation and then cryopreserved in the vapor phase of liquid nitrogen. TCR CDR3 regions were amplified from genomic DNA by multiplex PCR using the deep immunoSEQ assay. Extracted genomic DNA from each cell subset was distributed evenly across all wells of several immunoSEQ 96-well plates, and each plate was treated as a replicate. Each replicate PCR for unsorted PBMC received roughly 300 ng genomic DNA, equal to tens of thousands of T cell genomes. Unsorted PBMC genomic DNA was sequenced across ten immunoSEQ deep assay plates. Purified libraries were quantified with a Qubit 3.0 fluorometer, sized on a Bioanalyzer 2100, and re-quantified with the KAPA Library Quantification kit. Each immunoSEQ 96-well plate was sequenced on its own single-read 150-cycle Illumina NextSeq 550 flow cell. As for how the authors treated the data: Because the immunoSEQ output held only junctional sequences and lacked quality scores, the filtering could not match the filtering applied to full-length reads. Sequences were annotated with PyIR, a Python wrapper for IgBLAST v1.9, using IMGT germline references to assign V/J genes and CDR3. Reads with weak V/J assignments (E-value above 1e-6), missing CDR3, stop codons, out-of-frame junctions, or ambiguous translated residues were removed. V3J clonotypes were defined as sequences sharing the same inferred V gene, J gene, and CDR3 amino acid sequence. The percentage overlap between two repertoires was calculated by dividing the number of shared unique clonotypes by the size of the smaller repertoire. Three approaches were used to assess repertoire richness: RTK rarefaction, the Chao1 estimator, and Recon v2.1 estimates of unobserved clonotypes. TCRdb retrieved this table from immuneACCESS and kept in-frame rearrangements only. Not all clones are present; in checked studies, unresolved V genes account for under half, and no reason is known for the remainder. Clone size and V and J calls were adopted from that table, with D and trimming inferred from the DNA. This sample comprises about 460,000 clones, approximately 80% of them detected only once. The ten top clones hold 12% of the sample.

The CDR3 holds 15 amino acids from the cysteine to the phenylalanine. Only the CDR3 DNA is retained, 45 bases long and in frame from the first base. Based on the germline V gene, the CDR1 and CDR2 sequences are SGHTA and FQGNSA. Cut back by 1 base and 1 base, the V and J ends lie 10 bases apart. Concerning this clone: Its recognized antigen is unknown. The sample holds no much larger clone one base away, and base qualities are not on file.

The clonotype comes from a woman aged 35 to 49 in good health. Some clones in this sample may be carry-over from other donors' samples. Sequenced: PBMCs. The rearrangement combines TRBV7-2 with TRBJ1-1, with the D segment identity uncertain. The bases are TGTGCCAGCAGCTTAGTACGGCAGAAGAACACTGAAGCTTTCTTT. The translation is CASSLVRQKNTEAFF.